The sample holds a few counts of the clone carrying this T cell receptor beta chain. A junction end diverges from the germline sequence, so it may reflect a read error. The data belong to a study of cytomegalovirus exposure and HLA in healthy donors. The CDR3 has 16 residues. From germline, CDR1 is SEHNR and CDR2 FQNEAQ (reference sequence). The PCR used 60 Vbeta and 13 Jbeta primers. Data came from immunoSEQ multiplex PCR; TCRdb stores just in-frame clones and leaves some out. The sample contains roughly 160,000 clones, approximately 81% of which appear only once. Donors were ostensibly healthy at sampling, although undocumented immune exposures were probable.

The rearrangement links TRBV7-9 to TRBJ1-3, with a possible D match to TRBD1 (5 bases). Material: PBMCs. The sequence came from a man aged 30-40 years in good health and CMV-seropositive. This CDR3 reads CSSSLYGGVNRNTIYF. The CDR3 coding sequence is TGTTCCAGCAGCCTCTACGGAGGGGTGAATCGAAACACCATATATTTT. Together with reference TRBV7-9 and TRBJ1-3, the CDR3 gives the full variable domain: DTGVSQNPRHKITKRGQNVTFRCDPISEHNRLYWYRQTLGQGPEFLTYFQNEAQLEKSRLLSDRFSAERPKGSFSTLEIQRTEQGDSAMYLCSSSLYGGVNRNTIYFGEGSWLTVV.